These T cell receptor beta chains were read from a single sample in a study of T cells in Graves' hyperthyroidism and ophthalmopathy. TCRdb re-derived calls from the multiplex PCR reads in MiXCR, one entry per CDR3 protein. The sample shows nearly 600,000 distinct CDR3 sequences, over 11% of them seen only once. The material sequenced was blood. All receptors come from a woman under 40 with Graves' hyperthyroidism that later progressed to Graves' ophthalmopathy. CDR3s include the opening cysteine and the closing phenylalanine or tryptophan. The D gene is left open where the match is weak. The size of a clone is reported for some rows only, either as once, few or many, or as a class for expanded clones.

J gene: TRBJ2-7; clone size: many; D gene: TRBD2; V gene: TRBV19; CDR3 protein: CASSMAGTSSSYEQYF; CDR3 DNA: TGTGCCAGTAGTATGGCCGGGACTAGCAGCTCCTACGAGCAGTACTTC
J gene: TRBJ1-1; clone size: many; D gene: NA; V gene: TRBV7-2; CDR3 protein: CASSTGRFVNTEAFF; CDR3 DNA: TGTGCCAGCAGTACAGGGAGGTTCGTGAACACTGAAGCTTTCTTT
J gene: TRBJ2-1; clone size: NA; D gene: NA; V gene: TRBV3-1; CDR3 protein: CASSQDTETRIPAEQFF; CDR3 DNA: TGTGCCAGCAGCCAAGATACCGAGACTAGGATCCCGGCCGAGCAGTTCTTC
J gene: TRBJ1-5; clone size: many; D gene: TRBD1; V gene: TRBV9; CDR3 protein: CASSVGTDQPQHF; CDR3 DNA: TGTGCCAGCAGCGTGGGGACAGACCAGCCCCAGCATTTT
J gene: TRBJ1-5; clone size: NA; D gene: NA; V gene: TRBV12-3/TRBV12-4; CDR3 protein: CASSPGTYSNQPQHF; CDR3 DNA: TGTGCCAGCAGCCCCGGGACATATAGCAATCAGCCCCAGCATTTT
J gene: TRBJ2-7; clone size: many; D gene: NA; V gene: TRBV11-1; CDR3 protein: CASSPGPPPAYEQYF; CDR3 DNA: TGTGCCAGCAGCCCGGGACCGCCACCCGCCTACGAGCAGTACTTC
J gene: TRBJ2-5; clone size: NA; D gene: NA; V gene: TRBV5-8; CDR3 protein: CASSLVGPETQYF; CDR3 DNA: TGTGCCAGCAGCTTGGTCGGGCCGGAGACCCAGTACTTC
J gene: TRBJ1-1; clone size: few; D gene: TRBD1; V gene: TRBV7-3; CDR3 protein: CASSLGTGGDTEAFF; CDR3 DNA: TGTGCCAGCAGCTTGGGGACAGGGGGGGACACTGAAGCTTTCTTT
J gene: TRBJ2-3; clone size: few; D gene: NA; V gene: TRBV27; CDR3 protein: CASAVGRRDTQYF; CDR3 DNA: TGTGCCAGCGCGGTCGGAAGGCGGGATACGCAGTATTTT
J gene: TRBJ2-5; clone size: many; D gene: NA; V gene: TRBV30; CDR3 protein: CASGPNQETQYF; CDR3 DNA: TGTGCCTCCGGACCAAACCAAGAGACCCAGTACTTC
J gene: TRBJ2-6; clone size: NA; D gene: NA; V gene: TRBV25-1; CDR3 protein: CASRWGGANVLTF; CDR3 DNA: TGTGCCAGCCGTTGGGGGGGGGCCAACGTCCTGACTTTC
J gene: TRBJ2-1; clone size: NA; D gene: NA; V gene: TRBV19; CDR3 protein: CASSISGPGGGTYNEQFF; CDR3 DNA: TGTGCCAGTAGTATATCGGGGCCGGGCGGAGGAACTTACAATGAGCAGTTCTTC
J gene: TRBJ2-3; clone size: NA; D gene: NA; V gene: TRBV12-3/TRBV12-4; CDR3 protein: CASSLGTLDTDTQYF; CDR3 DNA: TGTGCCAGCAGTTTAGGGACCCTGGACACAGATACGCAGTATTTT
J gene: TRBJ1-1; clone size: many; D gene: NA; V gene: TRBV5-1; CDR3 protein: CASSLEGRGTEAFF; CDR3 DNA: TGTGCCAGTAGCCTAGAGGGCAGAGGCACTGAAGCTTTCTTT
J gene: TRBJ1-2; clone size: NA; D gene: NA; V gene: TRBV19; CDR3 protein: CASSGPGNYGYTF; CDR3 DNA: TGTGCCAGTAGTGGCCCGGGGAACTATGGCTACACCTTC
J gene: TRBJ1-2; clone size: few; D gene: TRBD1; V gene: TRBV6-5; CDR3 protein: CASSYFDRGRLGYTF; CDR3 DNA: TGTGCCAGCAGTTACTTCGACAGGGGGCGACTTGGCTACACCTTC
J gene: TRBJ2-3; clone size: NA; D gene: NA; V gene: TRBV18; CDR3 protein: CASSPLRSRAPGTDTQYF; CDR3 DNA: TGTGCCAGCTCACCACTCCGCTCGAGGGCTCCCGGCACAGATACGCAGTATTTT
J gene: TRBJ2-3; clone size: many; D gene: NA; V gene: TRBV6-2/TRBV6-3; CDR3 protein: CASSRPRTPTDTQYF; CDR3 DNA: TGTGCCAGCAGTCGCCCAAGGACCCCCACAGATACGCAGTATTTT
J gene: TRBJ2-1; clone size: many; D gene: NA; V gene: TRBV12-3/TRBV12-4; CDR3 protein: CASSSSGGGLGYEQFF; CDR3 DNA: TGTGCCAGCAGTTCATCTGGAGGGGGGCTTGGGTATGAGCAGTTCTTC
J gene: TRBJ2-3; clone size: many; D gene: TRBD2; V gene: TRBV7-2; CDR3 protein: CASSLMTSAIDTQYF; CDR3 DNA: TGTGCCAGCAGCTTAATGACTAGCGCGATAGATACGCAGTATTTT
J gene: TRBJ2-7; clone size: NA; D gene: NA; V gene: TRBV19; CDR3 protein: CASSTAQTYEQYF; CDR3 DNA: TGTGCCAGTAGTACAGCACAGACATACGAGCAGTACTTC
J gene: TRBJ2-1; clone size: many; D gene: TRBD1; V gene: TRBV18; CDR3 protein: CASSPILPGTALNEQFF; CDR3 DNA: TGTGCCAGCTCACCAATCTTACCCGGGACAGCTCTCAATGAGCAGTTCTTC
J gene: TRBJ1-2; clone size: few; D gene: TRBD1; V gene: TRBV7-8; CDR3 protein: CASSSDREANYGYTF; CDR3 DNA: TGTGCCAGCAGCTCGGACAGGGAAGCTAACTATGGCTACACCTTC
J gene: TRBJ1-1; clone size: many; D gene: NA; V gene: TRBV7-2; CDR3 protein: CASSLTGPKNTEAFF; CDR3 DNA: TGTGCCAGCAGCTTAACGGGCCCGAAGAACACTGAAGCTTTCTTT
J gene: TRBJ2-7; clone size: few; D gene: TRBD1; V gene: TRBV5-1; CDR3 protein: CASSWGRGNEQYF; CDR3 DNA: TGCGCCAGCAGCTGGGGCAGGGGGAACGAGCAGTACTTC
J gene: TRBJ2-3; clone size: many; D gene: TRBD2; V gene: TRBV20-1; CDR3 protein: CSAREYSGRAPDTQYF; CDR3 DNA: TGCAGTGCTAGAGAATATAGCGGGAGGGCCCCAGATACGCAGTATTTT
J gene: TRBJ2-1; clone size: NA; D gene: NA; V gene: TRBV5-4; CDR3 protein: CASSLASSNEQFF; CDR3 DNA: TGTGCCAGCAGCTTGGCTAGCTCTAATGAGCAGTTCTTC